This entry is about one T cell receptor beta chain. Which cohort a participant joined came from the clinical history participants gave. The data belong to a study of blood T cell repertoires in COVID-19. The overall study: Some COVID-19 samples were acute and others convalescent; all came from the United States, Italy and Spain.

Authors' data handling: Amplification with reference gene primers provided the estimates of nucleated cell counts. The method was immunoSEQ multiplex PCR; TCRdb's version includes in-frame clones alone and lacks a portion of them. V, J and clone size are taken as reported in that table, and D and trimming were inferred from the DNA itself. Of 200,000 to 250,000 clones listed, approximately 90% are singletons. Germline V gene data show CDR1 as KGHDR and CDR2 as SFDVKD. This CDR3 spans 18 amino acids. V shed 1 base, J shed 8 bases, and the junction held 10 bases outside the gene matches. The chain couples TRBV24-1 to TRBJ1-4, with 12 bases identical to TRBD1. The sequencing input was PBMCs or T cells enriched from blood (not recorded which). The TCR was taken from a man between 50 and 59 years old who had been exposed to COVID-19. For the CDR3, the DNA is TGTGCCACCAGTGATTTATCCGGGACAGGGGGCGAGGGGGAAAAACTGTTTTTT. Amino acids: CATSDLSGTGGEGEKLFF.